A selection of T cell receptor beta chains follows, all from one sample in a study of cytotoxic CD8 clonotypes in ibrutinib-treated CLL. Clones were read by immunoSEQ multiplex PCR, and TCRdb kept only the in-frame ones, dropping some. The data contain over 95,000 clones, about 53% of them singletons. This specimen consisted of PBMCs, obtained after 24 months of ibrutinib treatment. The receptors were gathered from a human donor with chronic lymphocytic leukemia. CDR3s include the opening cysteine and the closing phenylalanine or tryptophan. A D gene is named only where the DNA matches it firmly. Only some rows state a clone size, as once, few, many or a class for expanded clones.

TRBJ1-1	-	15	TRBV5-1	-	TGCGCCAGCAGCTTGGCCGAGGGGGAGGGCACTGAAGCTTTCTTT	CASSLAEGEGTEAFF
TRBJ1-3	-	11	TRBV20-1	few	TGCAGTGCTCCCCGAGGCCCCGCCATATATTTT	CSAPRGPAIYF
TRBJ1-2	-	11	TRBV30	many	TGTGCCTGGTCCCTAGGGGATGGCTACACCTTC	CAWSLGDGYTF
TRBJ2-5	-	13	TRBV7-3	-	TGTGCCAGCAGCTTAACAGTCCAAGAGACCCAGTACTTC	CASSLTVQETQYF
TRBJ2-4	TRBD2	17	TRBV13	-	TGTGCCAGCAGCTTCCGGACTAGCGGGCCGGCCAAAAACATTCAGTACTTC	CASSFRTSGPAKNIQYF
TRBJ1-4	TRBD1	15	TRBV14	-	TGTGCCAGCAGCCAAGGGACAGGGTTTTACGAAAAACTGTTTTTT	CASSQGTGFYEKLFF
TRBJ1-6	-	15	TRBV11-3	-	TGTGCCAGCAGCCTAACTTTATTCTCCAATTCACCCCTCCACTTT	CASSLTLFSNSPLHF
TRBJ1-1	TRBD1	15	TRBV14	-	TGTGCCAGCAGCCAACTGACAGGGGGCGTCACTGAAGCTTTCTTT	CASSQLTGGVTEAFF
TRBJ2-7	TRBD1	14	TRBV7-2	few	TGTGCCAGCAGATTCCCGGGACAGGGACACGAGCAGTACTTC	CASRFPGQGHEQYF
TRBJ1-2	-	14	TRBV5-6	once	TGTGCCAGCAGCTTTCAAGGCGCTAACTATGGCTACACCTTC	CASSFQGANYGYTF
TRBJ2-5	-	13	TRBV25-1	few	TGTGCCAGCAGACTGGCCGGAAAAGAGACCCAGTACTTC	CASRLAGKETQYF
TRBJ1-1	-	15	TRBV28	-	TGTGCCAGCAGTTTAATTCGGGGAGTTAGCACTGAAGCTTTCTTT	CASSLIRGVSTEAFF
TRBJ2-5	-	13	TRBV29-1	once	TGCAGCGTTGTGGTGGTTCGGGGAGAGACCCAGTACTTC	CSVVVVRGETQYF
TRBJ1-2	TRBD1	15	TRBV7-2	-	TGTGCCAGCAGCCCAAGACAGGGGGTGATCTATGGCTACACCTTC	CASSPRQGVIYGYTF
TRBJ2-3	-	14	TRBV11-3	few	TGTGCCAGCAGCTTTCTGGCTAGCACAGATACGCAGTATTTT	CASSFLASTDTQYF
TRBJ1-4	TRBD1	14	TRBV6-1	-	TGTGCCAGCAGTGGGTCTACAGGGGGTGAAAAACTGTTTTTT	CASSGSTGGEKLFF
TRBJ2-7	-	15	TRBV19	-	TGTGCCAGTAGAGGGAGGAAGTCTAGCTCCTACGAGCAGTACTTC	CASRGRKSSSYEQYF
TRBJ2-5	-	14	TRBV5-6	-	TGTGCCAGCAGCTTTCGACAGCTCCAAGAGACCCAGTACTTC	CASSFRQLQETQYF
TRBJ1-1	-	14	TRBV9	-	TGTGCCAGCAGCAGGGAGGCCTTGAACACTGAAGCTTTCTTT	CASSREALNTEAFF
TRBJ2-7	TRBD1	17	TRBV28	few	TGTGCCAGCAGTTTAAATTTTGGGGCAGGGGGCGCGCACGAGCAGTACTTC	CASSLNFGAGGAHEQYF
TRBJ2-5	-	14	TRBV7-9	-	TGTGCCAGCAGCTTAGGGCAGGGTAGCGAGACCCAGTACTTC	CASSLGQGSETQYF
TRBJ1-1	-	15	TRBV25-1	-	TGTGCCAGCAGAGAAACGGGACACCGGAACACTGAAGCTTTCTTT	CASRETGHRNTEAFF
TRBJ2-1	-	15	TRBV7-9	-	TGTGCCAGCAGCCCACTGGGCGGACCCTACAATGAGCAGTTCTTC	CASSPLGGPYNEQFF
TRBJ1-2	TRBD1	13	TRBV28	few	TGTGCCAGCACCCAGGACAGGCACTATGGCTACACCTTC	CASTQDRHYGYTF
TRBJ1-1	TRBD1	12	TRBV6-6	-	TGTGCCAGCATCCCCTTTACAGGGGGAGCTTTCTTT	CASIPFTGGAFF
TRBJ2-1	TRBD2	15	TRBV18	-	TGTGCCAGCTCACCACTTAGCGGGGGGGATAATGAGCAGTTCTTC	CASSPLSGGDNEQFF
TRBJ2-7	-	16	TRBV6-5	-	TGTGCCAGCAGTTACTCGGGCGGGGAGAGCTCCTACGAGCAGTACTTC	CASSYSGGESSYEQYF
TRBJ1-5	-	15	TRBV15	few	TGTGCCACCAGCAGAGAACCCCAGGGTAATCAGCCCCAGCATTTT	CATSREPQGNQPQHF
TRBJ1-5	-	14	TRBV5-6	-	TGTGCCAGCAGCTTATCAAACAGCAATCAGCCCCAGCATTTT	CASSLSNSNQPQHF
TRBJ2-2	-	14	TRBV6-5	-	TGTGCCAGCAGCGCTGGCACGAACACCGGGGAGCTGTTTTTT	CASSAGTNTGELFF
TRBJ1-5	-	13	TRBV18	-	TGTGCCAGCTCACCGACAGAGGATCAGCCCCAGCATTTT	CASSPTEDQPQHF
TRBJ1-1	-	13	TRBV18	few	TGTGCCAGCTCACCCGGCAGGGATCGTGAAGCTTTCTTT	CASSPGRDREAFF
TRBJ1-1	TRBD1	16	TRBV6-4	once	TGTGCCAGCACTCTCGACAGGGGACTGGGGGACACTGAAGCTTTCTTT	CASTLDRGLGDTEAFF
TRBJ1-1	TRBD1	13	TRBV2	-	TGTGCCGGCCAGGGGGCGCGGGACACTGAAGCTTTCTTT	CAGQGARDTEAFF
TRBJ1-2	-	15	TRBV6-5	few	TGTGCCAGCAGTTACGGCAGGGAAGTTTCCTATGGCTACACCTTC	CASSYGREVSYGYTF
TRBJ2-2	-	14	TRBV27	-	TGTGCCAGCAGTTTGGGGCAGACCACCGGGGAGCTGTTTTTT	CASSLGQTTGELFF
TRBJ1-1	-	13	TRBV7-8	-	TGTGCCAGCAGCTTTGAGGTGACCACTGAAGCTTTCTTT	CASSFEVTTEAFF
TRBJ2-7	-	14	TRBV7-2	once	TGTGCCAGCAGTTCCTTCAGCATTCGGGACGAGCAGTACTTC	CASSSFSIRDEQYF
TRBJ2-2	-	15	TRBV4-3	-	TGCGCCAGCAGTCTTGGGAGTGGGGGCACCGGGGAGCTGTTTTTT	CASSLGSGGTGELFF
TRBJ2-5	-	15	TRBV9	-	TGTGCCAGCAGCGTAGAGTCAGGGGAATTGGGGACCCAGTACTTC	CASSVESGELGTQYF
TRBJ1-5	-	14	TRBV7-9	-	TGTGCCAGCAGCTTATTAGGGGGCAATCAGCCCCAGCATTTT	CASSLLGGNQPQHF
TRBJ2-7	TRBD1	14	TRBV7-2	-	TGTGCCAGCAGCCCTGACAGGGGATCCTACGAGCAGTACTTC	CASSPDRGSYEQYF
TRBJ2-6	-	16	TRBV7-2	once	TGTGCCAGCAGCCCGACCCTCGGCTCTGGGGCCAACGTCCTGACTTTC	CASSPTLGSGANVLTF
TRBJ2-7	-	12	TRBV4-2	few	TGTGCCAGCAGCCAGCAGGGGCCAAAGCAGTACTTC	CASSQQGPKQYF
TRBJ2-5	-	14	TRBV5-4	-	TGTGCCAGCAGCTTGTTTGGGGGGTCAGAGACCCAGTACTTC	CASSLFGGSETQYF
TRBJ2-5	-	13	TRBV30	few	TGTGCCTGGGGTAACTCCAGGGGAGAGACCCAGTACTTC	CAWGNSRGETQYF
TRBJ2-7	TRBD2	16	TRBV6-5	few	TGTGCCAGCAGTTACTCGGGGACTAGCGGGGGGTACGAGCAGTACTTC	CASSYSGTSGGYEQYF
TRBJ2-7	TRBD1	15	TRBV6-6	few	TGTGCCAGCAGAGCGCCGGGACAGGGCATCGACGAGCAGTACTTC	CASRAPGQGIDEQYF
TRBJ2-3	-	14	TRBV19	-	TGTGCCAGTAAAAGAACAGCTAGCACAGATACGCAGTATTTT	CASKRTASTDTQYF